One and the same sample provided the 19 T cell receptor beta chains below, sequenced in a study of T-cell memory formation after mild COVID-19. TCRdb reanalysed the 5' RACE reads using MiXCR and keeps one entry per CDR3 protein. Of a few hundred thousand distinct CDR3 sequences listed, 15% to 20% were seen once; the top ten hold under 25%. Sequences were obtained from PBMCs or a T cell subset sorted from them (not recorded which). The receptors here all came from a young man who had mild COVID-19 (a few samples of this study predate the infection). Cell type and time point are not known.

This clonotype was observed a handful of times. This chain links TRBV7-8 with TRBJ1-4; D ambiguous. Germline V gene data show CDR1 as SGHVS and CDR2 as FQNEAQ. This CDR3 is 17 amino acids long. Deletions cut 3 bases from V and 4 bases from J, with 18 bases between. The CDR3 protein is CASSLADVLGSNEKLFF. DNA of the CDR3: TGTGCCAGCAGCTTGGCGGATGTCTTAGGGAGTAATGAAAAACTGTTTTTT.

The gene calls are TRBV20-1 and TRBJ2-4; possible D gene TRBD2, 5 bases. V gave up 5 bases and J gave up 0 bases, with 11 bases separating them. CDR3 length: 14 residues. Germline values: CDR1 DFQATT, CDR2 SNEGSKA (reference sequence). For the CDR3, the DNA is TGCAGTGCTGACGGACTGCTAGCCAAAAACATTCAGTACTTC. This gives the protein CSADGLLAKNIQYF.

This clonotype was observed a handful of times. The gene calls are TRBV7-9 and TRBJ2-3; 10 nucleotides align to TRBD2. CDR1 is SEHNR and CDR2 is FQNEAQ in the germline V gene (reference sequence). V dropped 5 bases and J dropped 7; count of bases not matched to a gene: 15. This CDR3 comprises 17 residues. The CDR3 is CASSVDYSGGPVYTQYF. The CDR3 coding sequence is TGTGCCAGCAGCGTCGACTATAGCGGGGGGCCGGTTTATACGCAGTATTTT.

This clonotype was seen just once. CDR3 nucleotide sequence: TGCGCCAGCAGCAGGGCTAGCTACTCTACTAATGAAAAACTGTTTTTT. Translating gives CASSRASYSTNEKLFF. The chain recombines TRBV5-1 with TRBJ1-4; D is unresolved. The ends were cut back, 4 bases at V and 2 bases at J, with 15 bases in the middle. CDR1 and CDR2 (germline): SGHRS, YFSETQ. CDR3 length equals 16 residues.

This clonotype was seen a handful of times. This chain uses TRBV6-5 with TRBJ2-3; 15 bases are shared with TRBD2. Germline loops: CDR1 MNHEY, CDR2 SVGAGI. This CDR3 has 18 amino acids. The trim removed 0 bases at V and 2 bases at J, leaving 3 bases unmatched. The CDR3 is CASSYSGLAGGSTDTQYF. The CDR3 DNA is TGTGCCAGCAGTTACTCGGGACTAGCGGGGGGCTCCACAGATACGCAGTATTTT.

The CDR3 sequence: CASSEKGSGAEKLFF. The DNA for the CDR3 is TGCGCCAGCAGCGAAAAAGGGTCGGGGGCTGAAAAACTGTTTTTT. The gene calls are TRBV4-3 and TRBJ1-4; tentatively, D is TRBD1 (6 bases). Germline V gene lookup returns CDR1 LGHNA and CDR2 YSLEER. The V and J ends lost 5 bases and 7 bases respectively, with 17 bases between them. The CDR3 contains 15 residues.

The rearrangement links TRBV18 to TRBJ1-2; TRBD1 might be the D (6 bases). CDR1 is KGHSH and CDR2 is LQKENI in the germline V gene. The length of the CDR3 is 16 residues. V lost 5 bases and J 0 bases, leaving 16 bases between the germline ends. The CDR3 sequence is CASSSRTDPTNYGYTF. CDR3 coding DNA: TGTGCCAGCTCATCCAGGACAGACCCCACTAACTATGGCTACACCTTC. Full variable domain (missing parts from reference TRBV18 and TRBJ1-2): NAGVMQNPRHLVRRRGQEARLRCSPMKGHSHVYWYRQLPEEGLKFMVYLQKENIIDESGMPKERFSAEFPKEGPSILRIQQVVRGDSAAYFCASSSRTDPTNYGYTFGSGTRLTVV.

This clonotype was detected only a few times. The chain joins TRBV15 to TRBJ2-6, with a weak D call TRBD1 (7 bases). Germline V CDR1 and CDR2: LNHNV, YYDKDF (reference sequence). Trimming removed 8 bases from V and 0 bases from J, with 17 bases in between. The CDR3 sequence is 17 residues long. The CDR3, as DNA: TGTGCCACCGGTCAGGGGGGAAGTTTCTCTGGGGCCAACGTCCTGACTTTC. Its translation: CATGQGGSFSGANVLTF.

V usage is TRBV12-3 or TRBV12-4 and J usage is TRBJ2-3, with D unresolved. The CDR3 consists of 11 residues. V gave up 3 bases and J gave up 10 bases, with 8 bases separating them. The CDR3 bases are TGTGCCAGCAGTTTTACGGAATCGCAGTATTTT. It encodes CASSFTESQYF.

Comment on this clonotype: The junction and the germline gene differ at one end; a read error may be behind it. The chain is built from TRBV5-6 and TRBJ2-7, with D possibly matching TRBD2 (6 bases). This CDR3 region has 13 residues. Germline-derived CDR1 and CDR2 are SGHDT and YYEEEE. The CDR3 DNA reads TGTTCCAGCAGCTTGGCGGGGCCCTACGAGCAGTACTTC. Translation gives CSSSLAGPYEQYF.

The chain uses TRBV5-1 and TRBJ1-1; no clear D. CDR3 size: 14 residues. CDR1 and CDR2 (germline): SGHRS, YFSETQ. V lost 4 bases and J 4 bases, leaving 14 bases between the germline ends. This CDR3 is CASSPALAGTEAFF. The CDR3 DNA is TGCGCCAGCAGCCCGGCCCTGGCGGGCACTGAAGCTTTCTTT.

This chain uses TRBV20-1 with TRBJ2-3; tentatively, D is TRBD2 (6 bases). The germline V and J ends were trimmed by 5 bases and 0 bases, with 9 bases remaining between them. The CDR3 is 13 amino acids. Germline CDR1 and CDR2: DFQATT and SNEGSKA (reference sequence). CDR3 protein: CSAAGISTDTQYF. DNA for the CDR3: TGCAGTGCTGCGGGGATTAGCACAGATACGCAGTATTTT.

This chain joins TRBV29-1 and TRBJ2-3; tentatively, D is TRBD2 (6 bases). The CDR3 sequence is 15 residues long. Germline CDR1 reads SQVTM; CDR2 reads ANQGSEA. Trimming took 3 bases from V and 6 from J, leaving 19 bases between them. The CDR3 reads CSVDGTSPRGDTQYF. As DNA, the CDR3 is TGCAGCGTTGACGGCACTAGCCCCCGGGGGGATACGCAGTATTTT.

This clonotype has a handful of counts. This sequence joins TRBV12-3 or TRBV12-4 and TRBJ1-1, with unresolved D. This CDR3 spans 12 amino acids. V shed 3 bases and J shed 8 bases, with 10 bases lying between them. Here the CDR3 reads CASSFLSSEAFF. CDR3 sequence (DNA): TGTGCCAGCAGTTTTCTGAGTTCGGAAGCTTTCTTT.

The V call is TRBV27, the J call TRBJ1-2; D unresolved. Between the trimmed V and J ends, which lost 5 bases and 3 bases, there was a span of 13 bases. Germline V gene sequence: CDR1 MNHEY, CDR2 SMNVEV (reference sequence). The CDR3 contains 14 residues. CDR3 sequence reads: CASSPRGGYYGYTF. CDR3 in DNA: TGTGCCAGCAGTCCACGGGGAGGTTACTATGGCTACACCTTC.

This clonotype has only a few counts. The gene calls are TRBV30 and TRBJ2-5; 8 nucleotides align to TRBD1. In germline, CDR1 is GTSNPN, CDR2 SVGIG (reference sequence). This CDR3 contains 13 residues. V dropped 5 bases and J dropped 5; count of bases not matched to a gene: 7. Here the CDR3 DNA reads TGTGCCTGGGGACAGGGAATAGGCGAGACCCAGTACTTC. The encoded protein is CAWGQGIGETQYF.

The chain uses TRBV5-1 and TRBJ2-1, with 10 bases fitting TRBD2. V shed 1 base, J shed 2 bases, and the junction held 3 bases outside the gene matches. This CDR3 comprises 16 residues. Germline V CDR1 and CDR2: SGHRS, YFSETQ. The CDR3, as DNA: TGCGCCAGCAGCTTGTTTAGCGGGGGGCCCTACAATGAGCAGTTCTTC. Its protein product is CASSLFSGGPYNEQFF.

This CDR3 is CASSVNREGDEKLFF. CDR3 sequence (DNA): TGCGCCAGCAGCGTAAACAGGGAAGGGGATGAAAAACTGTTTTTT. The chain combines TRBV5-1 with TRBJ1-4; tentatively, D is TRBD1 (6 bases). This CDR3 comprises 15 residues. V was pared by 4 bases and J by 6 bases, with 16 bases between. The germline CDR1 and CDR2 sequences are SGHRS and YFSETQ.

The chain couples TRBV6-2 or TRBV6-3 to TRBJ1-1; tentatively, D is TRBD1 (5 bases). Germline V gene data show CDR1 as MNHEY and CDR2 as SVGEGT. Trimming pared 7 bases from V and 3 bases from J, leaving 12 bases between. CDR3 size: 13 residues. The CDR3 loop is CASTRRGDTEAFF. CDR3 nucleotide sequence: TGTGCCAGCACCCGGAGGGGAGACACTGAAGCTTTCTTT.